One sample yielded the 25 T cell receptor beta chains listed below, sequenced in a study of T-cell reconstitution after alpha-beta-depleted transplantation in children. Researchers prepared the TCRbeta library using unique molecular identifiers, the study reports. TCRdb independently ran MiXCR on the PCR reads; one entry per CDR3 protein. The table has a few hundred thousand distinct CDR3 sequences, less than 15% seen once; the top ten hold about 4%. Source: PBMCs, taken from the stem cell graft. All receptors come from a human donor who donated a stem cell graft to a child with Fanconi anemia.

V is TRBV5-5 and J is TRBJ2-1; perhaps TRBD2 as D (6 bases). Germline loops: CDR1 SGHKS, CDR2 YYEKEE (reference sequence). The CDR3 consists of 14 residues. The V and J ends lost 4 bases and 9 bases respectively, with 17 bases between them. In DNA form, the CDR3 reads TGTGCCAGCAGCCAAAACCCGACTAGTAGTGAGCAGTTCTTC. It codes for CASSQNPTSSEQFF.

This clonotype has a count of ten or more. The V gene is TRBV2, the J gene TRBJ1-5; D remains unclear. Germline CDR1 reads SNHLY; CDR2 reads FYNNEI. This CDR3 contains 19 residues. V was pared by 0 bases and J by 0 bases, with 18 bases between. CDR3 protein: CASSEARRGPGYSNQPQHF. The CDR3 nucleotides are TGTGCCAGCAGTGAAGCGCGGCGAGGGCCGGGGTATAGCAATCAGCCCCAGCATTTT.

The chain links TRBV20-1 to TRBJ2-5; TRBD1 matches at 10 bases. V trimming: 1 base; J trimming: 5 bases; junction bases outside the gene matches: 10. The CDR3 length is 16 residues. Germline values: CDR1 DFQATT, CDR2 SNEGSKA (reference sequence). The CDR3 spells CSARVSGQGGLETQYF. CDR3 nucleotides: TGCAGTGCTAGAGTATCAGGACAGGGGGGTTTGGAGACCCAGTACTTC.

This chain links TRBV18 with TRBJ2-1, with 7 bases matching TRBD1. The germline gives CDR1 KGHSH, CDR2 LQKENI. The length of the CDR3 is 15 residues. With 3 bases clipped from V and 2 bases from J, the junction kept 4 bases outside the gene matches. The CDR3 DNA follows: TGTGCCAGCTCACCGGACAGGAGAACCTACAATGAGCAGTTCTTC. Its protein product is CASSPDRRTYNEQFF.

The J gene is TRBJ1-3, the V gene TRBV12-3 or TRBV12-4; tentatively, D is TRBD1 (5 bases). Deletions cut 10 bases from V and 8 bases from J, with 12 bases between. The CDR3 contains 11 residues. The CDR3 sequence: CATQGYDTIYF. CDR3 nucleotides: TGTGCCACTCAGGGTTATGACACCATATATTTT.

V and J are TRBV5-1 and TRBJ2-6; no clear D gene. The V and J ends lost 5 bases and 0 bases respectively, with 12 bases between them. Germline V gene lookup returns CDR1 SGHRS and CDR2 YFSETQ. The CDR3 is 16 residues long. The CDR3 reads CASRGSLVSGANVLTF. In nucleotides, the CDR3 is TGCGCCAGCAGAGGGTCTCTCGTCTCTGGGGCCAACGTCCTGACTTTC.

The chain employs TRBV5-1 and TRBJ2-7; 7 nucleotides line up with TRBD1. The CDR3 length is 15 residues. CDR1 is SGHRS and CDR2 is YFSETQ in the germline V gene. The junction had 5 bases not matched to a gene; V was cut back by 0 bases and J by 2 bases. CDR3 sequence: CASSLAGTDPYEQYF. CDR3 bases: TGCGCCAGCAGCTTGGCCGGGACAGATCCCTACGAGCAGTACTTC.

There are many counts of this clonotype. The chain recombines TRBV7-2 with TRBJ2-1; a possible D gene is TRBD1 (7 bases). The CDR3 is 17 residues long. Trimming stripped 5 bases from V and 2 bases from J, with 19 bases between. Per the germline V gene, CDR1 is SGHTA and CDR2 is FQGNSA. The CDR3 sequence: CASSGSGGLLTYNEQFF. Here the CDR3 DNA reads TGTGCCAGCAGCGGCTCAGGGGGACTCCTAACCTACAATGAGCAGTTCTTC.

The genes are TRBV4-3 and TRBJ2-3, with TRBD2 matching over 9 bases. This CDR3 region has 14 residues. Per the germline V gene, CDR1 is LGHNA and CDR2 is YSLEER. Trimming cost V 3 bases and J 4 bases; bases outside gene matches: 2. As DNA, the CDR3 is TGCGCCAGCAGCCATCGCGGGGGGGCAGATACGCAGTATTTT. Protein product: CASSHRGGADTQYF.

V gene TRBV7-8 combines with J gene TRBJ1-5; D is unresolved. The CDR3 runs 13 residues. Germline V lookup: CDR1 SGHVS, CDR2 FQNEAQ. V shed 7 bases and J shed 4 bases, with 11 bases lying between them. The CDR3 reads CASKHRINQPQHF. The CDR3 region has the DNA TGTGCCAGCAAACACAGAATTAATCAGCCCCAGCATTTT.

In its sample, this clonotype was seen a few times. The rearrangement joins TRBV18 to TRBJ2-7; 8 bases match TRBD1. CDR1 is KGHSH and CDR2 is LQKENI in the germline V gene. The CDR3 is 15 amino acids. The J segment lost 2 bases and the V segment lost 3 bases, leaving 6 bases of the junction unmatched. CDR3 loop: CASSPFRQGTYEQYV. CDR3 DNA sequence: TGTGCCAGCTCACCTTTTCGACAGGGGACCTACGAGCAGTACGTC.

This clonotype came up a few times. CDR3 nucleotides: TGCGCCAGCAGCTTGGCATCCGGAGGAAGCGAGACCCAGTACTTC. Translating it yields CASSLASGGSETQYF. The chain employs TRBV5-1 and TRBJ2-5; D perhaps matches TRBD2 (5 bases). The CDR3 totals 15 residues. The germline CDR1 and CDR2 sequences are SGHRS and YFSETQ. V was shortened by 0 bases and J by 5 bases, with 14 bases between the two germline ends.

This clonotype showed up just a few times. The chain is built from TRBV5-1 and TRBJ2-1; D remains unclear. CDR1 is SGHRS, CDR2 YFSETQ, per germline. V lost 4 bases and J lost 1, with 15 bases in between. CDR3 size: 16 residues. In nucleotides, the CDR3 is TGCGCCAGCAGCCCCCAAGACTTTAATTCCTACAATGAGCAGTTCTTC. Protein: CASSPQDFNSYNEQFF.

This rearrangement joins TRBV3-1 to TRBJ2-2; D is uncertain. The CDR3 runs to 17 residues. V lost 3 bases and J lost 6, with 20 bases in between. Looked up from germline, CDR1 is LGHDT and CDR2 is YNNKEL (reference sequence). CDR3 protein: CASSQAQAGRASGELFF. DNA for the CDR3: TGTGCCAGCAGCCAGGCCCAAGCCGGCCGGGCGTCCGGGGAGCTGTTTTTT.

Ten or more counts support this clonotype. The V call is TRBV11-1, the J call TRBJ2-1, with TRBD2 matching over 9 bases. Trimming removed 3 bases from V and 0 bases from J; junction bases left unmatched: 12. Germline values: CDR1 SGHAT, CDR2 FQDESV (reference sequence). This CDR3 comprises 19 residues. Written as DNA, the CDR3 is TGTGCCAGCAGCTTCACCCTAGCGGGGAGGGGGCTCTCCTACAATGAGCAGTTCTTC. Protein: CASSFTLAGRGLSYNEQFF.

V gene TRBV6-1 combines with J gene TRBJ1-1, with TRBD1 as a possible D gene (6 bases). Trimming took 7 bases from V and 1 from J, leaving 13 bases between them. CDR3 length: 14 residues. The germline V gene has CDR1 MNHNS and CDR2 SASEGT. CDR3 amino acids: CASIMGAGNTEAFF. The CDR3 nucleotides read TGTGCCAGCATCATGGGGGCAGGGAACACTGAAGCTTTCTTT.

There are a few counts of this clonotype. This rearrangement joins TRBV5-1 to TRBJ2-2, with 7 bases aligning to TRBD1. V was clipped by 6 bases and J by 0 bases; unmatched bases: 2. The CDR3 loop spans 14 amino acids. Germline V lookup: CDR1 SGHRS, CDR2 YFSETQ. The CDR3 bases are TGCGCCAGCACCGGGACAGCGAACACCGGGGAGCTGTTTTTT. Translated: CASTGTANTGELFF.

This clonotype was detected many times. The chain is built from TRBV28 and TRBJ2-1, with D possibly being TRBD1 (5 bases). V was cut by 5 bases and J by 13 bases, with 9 bases left in between. Germline V gene lookup returns CDR1 MDHEN and CDR2 SYDVKM. The CDR3 loop spans 10 amino acids. CDR3: CASSRQLQFF. CDR3 nucleotides: TGTGCCAGCAGTCGACAGCTCCAGTTCTTC.

There are many counts of this clonotype. The chain joins TRBV7-9 to TRBJ1-1; TRBD1 matches 9 bases. This CDR3 has 13 residues. Germline CDR1 is SEHNR and CDR2 is FQNEAQ (reference sequence). After removal of 5 bases from V and 11 bases from J, the junction contained 9 bases not matched to a gene. The CDR3 reads CASSTRTGDVAFF. CDR3 nucleotide sequence: TGTGCCAGCAGCACGCGGACAGGGGACGTTGCTTTCTTT.

The chain has TRBV6-2 or TRBV6-3 and TRBJ2-1; D perhaps matches TRBD1 (5 bases). V was cut by 0 bases and J by 6 bases, with 9 bases left in between. Per the germline V gene, CDR1 is MNHEY and CDR2 is SVGEGT. The CDR3 extends over 14 amino acids. The CDR3 loop reads CASSYSTESNEQFF. In nucleotides, the CDR3 is TGTGCCAGCAGTTACTCGACAGAGAGCAATGAGCAGTTCTTC.

This clonotype occurred many times. The gene calls are TRBV5-1 and TRBJ2-2; no reliable D call. Germline V gene lookup returns CDR1 SGHRS and CDR2 YFSETQ. The ends were cut back, 0 bases at V and 8 bases at J, with 8 bases in the middle. CDR3 length: 13 amino acids. The DNA of the CDR3 is TGCGCCAGCAGCTTGGCCTCAGCGGGGGAGCTGTTTTTT. Translation gives CASSLASAGELFF.

In DNA, the CDR3 is TGCAGTGCTAGAGGCTACGGGATGCAGGGCGAGCAGTACTTC. Translated: CSARGYGMQGEQYF. The genes are TRBV20-1 and TRBJ2-7; D assignment may be TRBD1 or TRBD2 (5 bases each). Trimming cost V 1 base and J 6 bases, with 16 bases left between them. Germline CDR1 is DFQATT and CDR2 is SNEGSKA (reference sequence). This CDR3 is 14 amino acids long.

This clonotype was seen a few times. The chain carries TRBV6-5 and TRBJ1-2, with a tentative D call TRBD1 (5 bases). The CDR3 is 17 amino acids. Between the trimmed V and J ends, which lost 2 bases and 2 bases, there was a span of 18 bases. In germline, CDR1 is MNHEY, CDR2 SVGAGI. The CDR3 sequence: CASSYPTGRLDNYGYTF. The CDR3 DNA reads as TGTGCCAGCAGTTACCCAACGGGACGGCTGGACAACTATGGCTACACCTTC.

The DNA of the CDR3 is TGTGCCAGCTCACAGGGCGGTAGCACAGATACGCAGTATTTT. Encoded protein: CASSQGGSTDTQYF. The chain uses TRBV18 and TRBJ2-3; D is ambiguous. CDR3 length: 14 residues. The V gene lost 4 bases and the J gene lost 0 bases, with 8 bases spanning the gap. Germline values: CDR1 KGHSH, CDR2 LQKENI.

This clonotype was counted a few times. The gene calls are TRBV7-8 and TRBJ2-7; 7 bases match TRBD1. The CDR3 has 13 residues. Trimming took 4 bases from V and 6 from J; bases not matched to a gene: 6. The germline gives CDR1 SGHVS, CDR2 FQNEAQ. The CDR3 DNA sequence: TGTGCCAGCAGCTCACAGGGGTCCGGCGAGCAGTACGTC. Translating gives CASSSQGSGEQYV.